One sample yielded the 29 T cell receptor beta chains listed below, sequenced in a study of brain metastases from non-small cell lung cancer. Only in-frame clones appear in the TCRdb table, and some are missing; sequencing was by immunoSEQ multiplex PCR. The sample comprises around 2,200 clones, 75% to 95% of which are singletons, and approximately 3.4% rests with the top ten. Sequencing was carried out using primary lung tumor tissue. Every receptor here comes from a donor at least 40 years old with non-small cell lung cancer.

Notes on this clone: The same CDR3 arises from other DNA sequences in this sample as well. V is TRBV29-1 and J is TRBJ2-3; D gene uncertain. The CDR3 covers 13 residues. Looked up from germline, CDR1 is SQVTM and CDR2 is ANQGSEA. Trimming removed 6 bases at V and 1 base at J, with 11 bases between. The CDR3, as DNA: TGCAGCGTCAATCCGACTGGCACAGATACGCAGTATTTT. As protein: CSVNPTGTDTQYF.

The gene calls are TRBV9 and TRBJ2-3; 10 bases fit TRBD2. The CDR3 loop spans 16 amino acids. V lost 4 bases, J lost 2 bases, and 7 bases stayed unmatched. Germline-derived CDR1 and CDR2 are SGDLS and YYNGEE. This chain's CDR3 is CASSYLAGETTDTQYF. The CDR3 DNA is TGTGCCAGCAGCTATCTAGCGGGAGAGACCACAGATACGCAGTATTTT.

CDR3 coding DNA: TGTGCCAGCAGCCTTCCCCGGACAGGGGGGGGAGGCTACACCTTC. Translating it yields CASSLPRTGGGGYTF. The rearrangement links TRBV14 to TRBJ1-2; 10 bases align to TRBD1. The V segment lost 4 bases and the J segment 8 bases; nucleotides outside the gene matches: 10. The CDR3 runs to 15 residues. Per germline, CDR1 SGHDN and CDR2 FVKESK. Together with reference TRBV14 and TRBJ1-2, the CDR3 gives the full variable domain: EAGVTQFPSHSVIEKGQTVTLRCDPISGHDNLYWYRRVMGKEIKFLLHFVKESKQDESGMPNNRFLAERTGGTYSTLKVQPAELEDSGVYFCASSLPRTGGGGYTFGSGTRLTVV.

In the case of this clone: The sample contains more than one DNA sequence encoding this CDR3. This rearrangement joins TRBV3-1 (or the pseudogene TRBV3-2) to TRBJ2-3; 9 bases fit TRBD2. Germline CDR1 LGHDT, CDR2 YNNKEL (reference sequence). Trimming took 4 bases from V and 2 from J; bases not matched to a gene: 4. CDR3 length: 15 residues. CDR3 bases: TGTGCCAGCAGCCTAAGCGGGGGGAACACAGATACGCAGTATTTT. It is translated as CASSLSGGNTDTQYF.

The chain uses TRBV5-1 and TRBJ2-3; 8 bases agree with TRBD2. The CDR3 has 17 residues. With V trimmed by 0 bases and J by 1 base, 7 bases remained unmatched. Looked up from germline, CDR1 is SGHRS and CDR2 is YFSETQ. The CDR3 DNA sequence: TGCGCCAGCAGCTTGGCAGGGACTAGTTCCCGCACAGATACGCAGTATTTT. Protein sequence: CASSLAGTSSRTDTQYF.

CDR3 DNA sequence: TGTGCCACCAGTGCCCTAACAACCGGGGAGCTGTTTTTT. Translated, it gives CATSALTTGELFF. The rearrangement joins TRBV24-1 to TRBJ2-2; D remains ambiguous. Germline CDR1 KGHDR, CDR2 SFDVKD. The CDR3 runs 13 residues. Trimming left V 5 bases short and J 5 bases short, with 8 bases between.

This clone appeared a single time. J is TRBJ1-4 and V is TRBV6-5; TRBD1 is a possible D gene (5 bases). The CDR3 is 12 amino acids. V was clipped by 6 bases and J by 8 bases, with 10 bases between them. CDR1 and CDR2 (germline): MNHEY, SVGAGI. The CDR3, as DNA: TGTGCCAGCAGGGGGGTGACAGAAAAACTGTTTTTT. Translating it yields CASRGVTEKLFF.

The chain uses TRBV19 and TRBJ2-7; 8 nucleotides agree with TRBD2. Trimming at V came to 5 bases and at J to 0 bases, leaving 9 bases not matched to a gene. CDR1 and CDR2 (germline): LNHDA, SQIVND (reference sequence). The CDR3 covers 16 residues. Here the CDR3 DNA reads TGTGCCAGTAGTCCATCTAGCGGGCTGTACTCCTACGAGCAGTACTTC. Translating gives CASSPSSGLYSYEQYF.

The chain couples TRBV7-9 to TRBJ2-1, with D perhaps TRBD1 (6 bases). V was clipped by 5 bases and J by 0 bases, with 14 bases between them. The CDR3 has 16 amino acids. CDR1 SEHNR and CDR2 FQNEAQ come from the germline V gene (reference sequence). CDR3 region: CASSPPRGSSYNEQFF. The CDR3 DNA is TGTGCCAGCAGCCCCCCCAGGGGAAGCTCCTACAATGAGCAGTTCTTC.

J is TRBJ2-3 and V is TRBV7-3, with TRBD2 identical over 10 bases. This CDR3 has 15 residues. Trimming removed 4 bases from V and 5 bases from J; junction bases left unmatched: 6. Germline V CDR1 and CDR2: SGHTA, FQGTGA. The CDR3 reads CASSYSGGYQDTQYF. The CDR3, as DNA: TGTGCCAGCAGCTATAGCGGGGGGTATCAAGATACGCAGTATTTT.

The chain carries TRBV6-5 and TRBJ2-6; no definite D call. V lost 10 bases, J lost 0 bases, and 1 base lay in between. This CDR3 spans 11 amino acids. Germline V gene lookup returns CDR1 MNHEY and CDR2 SVGAGI. The CDR3 DNA sequence: TGTGCCATCTCTGGGGCCAACGTCCTGACTTTC. It yields the protein CAISGANVLTF.

V gene TRBV28 combines with J gene TRBJ2-5; D unclear. This CDR3 contains 15 residues. CDR1 MDHEN and CDR2 SYDVKM come from the germline V gene. The ends were cut back, 4 bases at V and 5 bases at J, with 17 bases in the middle. The CDR3: CASSSRVGLRETQYF. The CDR3 bases are TGTGCCAGCAGTTCCCGGGTGGGCTTGAGGGAGACCCAGTACTTC. Using reference TRBV28 and TRBJ2-5 for the parts outside the CDR3, the full variable domain is DVKVTQSSRYLVKRTGEKVFLECVQDMDHENMFWYRQDPGLGLRLIYFSYDVKMKEKGDIPEGYSVSREKKERFSLILESASTNQTSMYLCASSSRVGLRETQYFGPGTRLLVL.

The rearrangement joins TRBV5-1 to TRBJ1-1; a weak D match, TRBD1 (5 bases). The CDR3 sequence is 13 residues long. Trimming removed 4 bases at V and 5 bases at J, with 12 bases between. CDR1 SGHRS and CDR2 YFSETQ come from the germline V gene. The DNA of the CDR3 is TGCGCCAGCAGCGAGGGGCCGGGAACTGAAGCTTTCTTT. Its translation: CASSEGPGTEAFF. The full variable domain, rest sourced from reference TRBV5-1 and TRBJ1-1, is KAGVTQTPRYLIKTRGQQVTLSCSPISGHRSVSWYQQTPGQGLQFLFEYFSETQRNKGNFPGRFSGRQFSNSRSEMNVSTLELGDSALYLCASSEGPGTEAFFGQGTRLTVV.

The chain links TRBV5-1 to TRBJ2-5; 8 bases line up with TRBD2. The CDR3 loop spans 15 amino acids. The germline V gene has CDR1 SGHRS and CDR2 YFSETQ. Unmatched junction bases numbered 12, after V lost 6 bases and J lost 5 bases. The CDR3 DNA is TGCGCCAGCAAAAAGGTCGGGGGGGCCCGGGAGACCCAGTACTTC. Translated: CASKKVGGARETQYF.

J is TRBJ1-5 and V is TRBV2; D is possibly TRBD1 (6 bases). Trimming took off 7 bases at V and 4 bases at J, with 8 bases between the two ends. Germline CDR1 is SNHLY and CDR2 is FYNNEI. This CDR3 has 12 amino acids. Here the CDR3 DNA reads TGTGCCAGCAACACAGGGAATCAGCCCCAGCATTTT. This codes for CASNTGNQPQHF.

The chain couples TRBV28 to TRBJ1-4, with unresolved D. The CDR3 is 15 amino acids. The V gene's germline CDR1 is MDHEN and CDR2 SYDVKM. Trimming shortened V by 5 bases and J by 8 bases, and 18 bases separated the two germline ends. In DNA form, the CDR3 reads TGTGCCAGCAGTCAAATTCGGCAGGTATTAGAAAAACTGTTTTTT. Translated: CASSQIRQVLEKLFF.

The CDR3 DNA is TGTGCCAGCCGGACAGGGGCCACAGATACGCAGTATTTT. Amino acids: CASRTGATDTQYF. The chain links TRBV9 to TRBJ2-3, with 9 bases matching TRBD1. CDR3 length: 13 residues. The V and J ends lost 7 bases and 2 bases, in that order; junction bases with no gene match: 2. Germline loops: CDR1 SGDLS, CDR2 YYNGEE.

The chain uses TRBV28 and TRBJ2-2; TRBD2 aligns across 11 bases. From germline, CDR1 is MDHEN and CDR2 SYDVKM. Trimming cost V 7 bases and J 8 bases; bases outside gene matches: 12. The CDR3 contains 16 residues. For the CDR3, the DNA is TGTGCCAGCAATAAACTAGCGGGAGTACCAGAGGGGGAGCTGTTTTTT. Amino acids: CASNKLAGVPEGELFF.

The chain uses TRBV7-9 and TRBJ2-1; TRBD2 aligns across 7 bases. The CDR3 totals 16 residues. CDR1 and CDR2 from the germline V gene are SEHNR and FQNEAQ (reference sequence). The V segment lost 2 bases and the J segment 7 bases; nucleotides outside the gene matches: 11. The DNA of the CDR3 is TGTGCCAGCAGCTTATGGGGGAGGGCCGTTCTGAATGAGCAGTTCTTC. This codes for CASSLWGRAVLNEQFF.

This chain links TRBV28 with TRBJ2-7; D is unresolved. Trimming took off 9 bases at V and 1 base at J, with 13 bases between the two ends. This CDR3 region has 13 residues. The germline CDR1 and CDR2 sequences are MDHEN and SYDVKM. CDR3 nucleotide sequence: TGTGCCAGTAGACGAAAGCTTTCCTACGAGCAGTACTTC. This encodes CASRRKLSYEQYF.

The chain employs TRBV6-5 and TRBJ2-7; D is unresolved. The CDR3 runs to 13 residues. CDR1 MNHEY and CDR2 SVGAGI come from the germline V gene. The V gene lost 7 bases and the J gene lost 4 bases, with 14 bases spanning the gap. This CDR3 reads CASNLVVGYEQYF. The CDR3 nucleotides are TGTGCCAGCAATCTCGTAGTTGGGTACGAGCAGTACTTC.

Comment on this clone: Germline is not matched at one junction end, which may reflect a read error. This sample also contains other DNA sequences that code for the same CDR3. J is TRBJ1-1 and V is TRBV6-2 or TRBV6-3; weak D call: TRBD1 (6 bases). The CDR3 has 19 residues. Germline CDR1 MNHEY, CDR2 SVGEGT. This chain's CDR3 is CASSYSVDIRTVMNTEAFF. The CDR3 DNA follows: TGTGCTAGCAGTTACTCGGTGGATATCCGGACAGTTATGAACACTGAAGCTTTCTTT.

A remark on this clone: Mismatch with germline at one junction end may stem from a read error. The sample carries other DNA sequences with the same CDR3. The chain carries TRBV4-1 and TRBJ2-5; TRBD2 matches at 9 bases. Germline values: CDR1 MGHRA, CDR2 YSYEKL. The CDR3 runs 17 residues. CDR3 DNA: TGCGCCAGTAGCCAGGACCCTAGTAGCGGGAGAATGGCGACCCAGTACTTC. Its translation is CASSQDPSSGRMATQYF.

The chain employs TRBV3-1 (or the pseudogene TRBV3-2) and TRBJ2-7; 11 nucleotides match TRBD2. After removal of 2 bases from V and 8 bases from J, the junction contained 14 bases not matched to a gene. Germline V gives CDR1 LGHDT, CDR2 YNNKEL (reference sequence). The CDR3 spans 17 residues. This CDR3 is CASSQRPSGRHHDKQYF. Written as DNA, the CDR3 is TGTGCCAGCAGCCAAAGGCCTAGCGGGAGGCACCATGACAAGCAGTACTTC.

The CDR3 here is CASRVQGRTEAFF. In nucleotides, the CDR3 is TGTGCCAGCAGAGTTCAGGGGAGGACTGAAGCTTTCTTT. The chain couples TRBV2 to TRBJ1-1; possibly TRBD1 for D (6 bases). The V gene's germline CDR1 is SNHLY and CDR2 FYNNEI. The V and J ends lost 6 bases and 5 bases respectively, with 13 bases between them. This CDR3 is built from 13 residues.

This chain uses TRBV7-3 with TRBJ2-3, with D perhaps TRBD2 (5 bases). This CDR3 is built from 16 residues. Germline V CDR1 and CDR2: SGHTA, FQGTGA. The V end was cut by 4 bases, the J end by 0 bases, with 14 bases between. The CDR3 sequence is CASSSNGRGSTDTQYF. For the CDR3, the DNA is TGTGCCAGCAGCTCTAATGGGAGAGGGAGCACAGATACGCAGTATTTT.

This chain links TRBV3-1 (or the pseudogene TRBV3-2) with TRBJ2-3; D unclear. The CDR3 is 13 residues long. Per the germline V gene, CDR1 is LGHDT and CDR2 is YNNKEL (reference sequence). V shed 4 bases and J shed 0 bases, with 5 bases lying between them. CDR3 nucleotides: TGTGCCAGCAGCCGGCTTAGCACAGATACGCAGTATTTT. Translation: CASSRLSTDTQYF.

The chain is built from TRBV7-9 and TRBJ1-2; D remains ambiguous. The V gene's germline CDR1 is SEHNR and CDR2 FQNEAQ (reference sequence). There are 11 residues in the CDR3. V gave up 3 bases and J gave up 8 bases, with 7 bases separating them. CDR3: CASSLGRGYTF. The CDR3 nucleotides are TGTGCCAGCAGCTTGGGTCGAGGCTACACCTTC. The variable domain in full, completed from reference TRBV7-9 and TRBJ1-2, reads DTGVSQNPRHKITKRGQNVTFRCDPISEHNRLYWYRQTLGQGPEFLTYFQNEAQLEKSRLLSDRFSAERPKGSFSTLEIQRTEQGDSAMYLCASSLGRGYTFGSGTRLTVV.

The DNA for the CDR3 is TGTGCCAGCAGCCCCCGACAGGGTACTAGCGATACGCAGTATTTT. Residues: CASSPRQGTSDTQYF. The gene calls are TRBV7-9 and TRBJ2-3; D is perhaps TRBD1 (7 bases). Trimming took 5 bases from V and 6 from J, leaving 18 bases between them. This CDR3 spans 15 amino acids. The germline CDR1 and CDR2 sequences are SEHNR and FQNEAQ (reference sequence).